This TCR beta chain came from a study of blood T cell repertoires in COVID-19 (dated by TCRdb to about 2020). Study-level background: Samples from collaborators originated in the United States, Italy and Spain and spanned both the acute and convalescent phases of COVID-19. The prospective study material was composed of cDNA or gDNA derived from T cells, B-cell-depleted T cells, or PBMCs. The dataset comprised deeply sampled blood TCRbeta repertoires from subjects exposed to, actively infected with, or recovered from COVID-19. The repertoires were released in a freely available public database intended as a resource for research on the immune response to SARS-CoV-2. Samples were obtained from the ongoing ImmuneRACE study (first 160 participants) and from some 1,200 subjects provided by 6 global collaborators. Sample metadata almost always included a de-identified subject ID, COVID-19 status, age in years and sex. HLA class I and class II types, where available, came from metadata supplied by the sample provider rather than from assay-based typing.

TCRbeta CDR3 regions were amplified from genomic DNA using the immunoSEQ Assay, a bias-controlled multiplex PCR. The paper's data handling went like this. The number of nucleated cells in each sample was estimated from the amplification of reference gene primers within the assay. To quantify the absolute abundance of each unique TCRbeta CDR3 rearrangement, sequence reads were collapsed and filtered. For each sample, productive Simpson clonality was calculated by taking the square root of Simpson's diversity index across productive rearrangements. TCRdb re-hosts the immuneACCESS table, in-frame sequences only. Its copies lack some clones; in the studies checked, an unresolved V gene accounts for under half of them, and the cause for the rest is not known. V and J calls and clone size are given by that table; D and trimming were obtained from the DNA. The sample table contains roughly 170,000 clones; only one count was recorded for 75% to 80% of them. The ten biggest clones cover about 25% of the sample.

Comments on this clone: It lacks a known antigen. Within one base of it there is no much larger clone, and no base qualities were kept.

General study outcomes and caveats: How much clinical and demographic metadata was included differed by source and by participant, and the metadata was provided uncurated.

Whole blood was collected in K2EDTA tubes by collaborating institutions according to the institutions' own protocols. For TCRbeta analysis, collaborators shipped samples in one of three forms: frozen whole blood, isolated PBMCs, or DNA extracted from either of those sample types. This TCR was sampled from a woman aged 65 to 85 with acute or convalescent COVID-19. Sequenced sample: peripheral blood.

The nucleotide sequence is TGTGCCACCAGTGGGGGAATTGCGGGACTAGCGACGAACACCGGGGAGCTGTTTTTT. Protein translation: CATSGGIAGLATNTGELFF. The rearranged chain carries TRBV24-1 and TRBJ2-2, with TRBD2 identical over 10 junction bases. CDR1 and CDR2 are read off the germline V gene as KGHDR and SFDVKD. Germline trimming amounts to 5 bases on V and 0 bases on J, with 11 as the count of junction bases outside the gene matches. The CDR3 starts with the cysteine, ends with the phenylalanine, and has 19 residues. Of all the DNA, just the CDR3 is kept, 57 bases in frame from base 1.